The source of this TCR beta chain is a study of T cells in Graves' hyperthyroidism and ophthalmopathy. The CDR3 spans 14 residues. Germline V gene data show CDR1 as GTSNPN and CDR2 as SVGIG (reference sequence). Between the trimmed V and J ends, which lost 2 bases and 1 base, there was a span of 11 bases. No ophthalmopathy progression within 18 months constituted stable Graves' hyperthyroidism. Criteria for exclusion of patients were uncontrolled infection, other autoimmune disease, pregnancy or lactation. RNA transcripts gave rise to amplified TCR beta CDR3 regions. With the HTBI primer set, the TCR CDR3 went through a first round of RT-PCR. TCRdb ran MiXCR on the multiplex PCR reads and lists one entry per CDR3 protein. The profile shows hundreds of thousands of distinct CDR3 sequences, less than 15% of them singletons. This clonotype was counted ten times or more.

The chain carries TRBV30 and TRBJ1-2, with D unresolved. Sequenced material: blood. The sequence came from a woman in her 40s with Graves' hyperthyroidism. The CDR3 spells CAWSYTGNNYGYTF. As DNA, the CDR3 is TGTGCCTGGAGTTATACCGGGAATAACTATGGCTACACCTTC. Full variable domain (outside the CDR3, taken from reference TRBV30 and TRBJ1-2): SQTIHQWPATLVQPVGSPLSLECTVEGTSNPNLYWYRQAAGRGLQLLFYSVGIGQISSEVPQNLSASRPQDRQFILSSKKLLLSDSGFYLCAWSYTGNNYGYTFGSGTRLTVV.